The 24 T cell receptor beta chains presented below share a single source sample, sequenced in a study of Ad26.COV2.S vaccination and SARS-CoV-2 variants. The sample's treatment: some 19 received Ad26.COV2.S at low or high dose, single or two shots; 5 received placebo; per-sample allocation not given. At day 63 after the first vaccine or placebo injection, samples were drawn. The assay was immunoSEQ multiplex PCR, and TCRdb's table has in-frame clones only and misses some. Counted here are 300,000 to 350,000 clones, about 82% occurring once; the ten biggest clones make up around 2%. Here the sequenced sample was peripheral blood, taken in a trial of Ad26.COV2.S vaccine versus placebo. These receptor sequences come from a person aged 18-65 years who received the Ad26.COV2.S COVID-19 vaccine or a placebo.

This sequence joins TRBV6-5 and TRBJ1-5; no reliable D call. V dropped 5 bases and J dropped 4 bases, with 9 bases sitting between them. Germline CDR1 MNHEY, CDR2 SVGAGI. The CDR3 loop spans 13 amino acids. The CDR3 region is CASSLDGNQPQHF. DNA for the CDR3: TGTGCCAGCAGTCTGGACGGAAATCAGCCCCAGCATTTT.

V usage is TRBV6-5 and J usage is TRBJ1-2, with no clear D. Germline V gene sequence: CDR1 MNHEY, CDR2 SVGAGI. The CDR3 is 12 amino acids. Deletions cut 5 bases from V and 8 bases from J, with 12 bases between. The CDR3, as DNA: TGTGCCAGCAGTCCCGGGCCTGACGGCTACACCTTC. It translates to CASSPGPDGYTF.

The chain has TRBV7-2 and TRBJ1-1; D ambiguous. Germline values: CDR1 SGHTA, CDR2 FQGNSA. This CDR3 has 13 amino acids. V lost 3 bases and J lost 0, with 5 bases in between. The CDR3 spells CASSFWMNTEAFF. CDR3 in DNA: TGTGCCAGCAGCTTTTGGATGAACACTGAAGCTTTCTTT.

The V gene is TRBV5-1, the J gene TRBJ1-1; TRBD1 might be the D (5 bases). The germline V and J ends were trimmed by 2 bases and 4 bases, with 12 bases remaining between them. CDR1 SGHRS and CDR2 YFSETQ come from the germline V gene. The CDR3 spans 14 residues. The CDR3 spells CASSFGGRGTEAFF. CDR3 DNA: TGCGCCAGCAGCTTCGGGGGTAGGGGCACTGAAGCTTTCTTT.

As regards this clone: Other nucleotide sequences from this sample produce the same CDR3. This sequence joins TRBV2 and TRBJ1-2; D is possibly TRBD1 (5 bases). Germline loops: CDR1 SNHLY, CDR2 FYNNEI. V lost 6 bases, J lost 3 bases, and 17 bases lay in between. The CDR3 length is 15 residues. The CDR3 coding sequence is TGTGCCAGCAGCCCCTCCCCCAGGGCGGACTATGGCTACACCTTC. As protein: CASSPSPRADYGYTF.

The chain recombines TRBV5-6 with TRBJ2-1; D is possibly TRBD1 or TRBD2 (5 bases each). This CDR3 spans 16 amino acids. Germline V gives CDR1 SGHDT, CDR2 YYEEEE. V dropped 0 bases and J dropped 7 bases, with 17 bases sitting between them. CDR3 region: CASSLGGTARRNEQFF. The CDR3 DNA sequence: TGTGCCAGCAGCTTGGGAGGGACGGCACGAAGGAATGAGCAGTTCTTC.

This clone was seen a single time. DNA of the CDR3: TGTGCCATCAGGCGACAGGGGGTGGGCGAAAAACTGTTTTTT. It encodes CAIRRQGVGEKLFF. The chain couples TRBV10-3 to TRBJ1-4; 9 bases line up with TRBD1. The V segment lost 6 bases and the J segment 8 bases; nucleotides outside the gene matches: 7. Germline lookup yields CDR1 ENHRY and CDR2 SYGVKD. This CDR3 has 14 amino acids.

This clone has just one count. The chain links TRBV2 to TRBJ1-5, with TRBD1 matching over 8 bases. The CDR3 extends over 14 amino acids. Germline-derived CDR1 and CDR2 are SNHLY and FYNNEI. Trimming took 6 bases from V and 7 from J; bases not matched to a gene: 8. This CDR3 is CASRDNRGGQPQHF. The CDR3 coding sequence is TGTGCCAGCAGGGACAACAGGGGGGGACAGCCCCAGCATTTT.

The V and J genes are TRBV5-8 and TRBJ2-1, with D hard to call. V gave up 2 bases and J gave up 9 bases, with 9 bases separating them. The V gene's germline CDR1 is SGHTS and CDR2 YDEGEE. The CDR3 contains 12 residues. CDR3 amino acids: CASSLGISEQFF. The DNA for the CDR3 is TGTGCCAGCAGCTTAGGGATCAGTGAGCAGTTCTTC.

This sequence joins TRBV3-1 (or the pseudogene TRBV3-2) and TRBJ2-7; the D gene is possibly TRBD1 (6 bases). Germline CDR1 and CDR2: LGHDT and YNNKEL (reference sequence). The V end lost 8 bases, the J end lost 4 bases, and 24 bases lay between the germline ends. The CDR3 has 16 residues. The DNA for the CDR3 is TGTGCCAGCGGACCTATTAAAAACAGGGCTGGGTACGAGCAGTACTTC. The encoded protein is CASGPIKNRAGYEQYF.

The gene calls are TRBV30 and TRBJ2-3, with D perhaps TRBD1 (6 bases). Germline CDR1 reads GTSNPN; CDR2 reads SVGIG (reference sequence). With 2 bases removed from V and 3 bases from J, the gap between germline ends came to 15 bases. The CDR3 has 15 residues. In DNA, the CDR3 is TGTGCCTGGAGTCCCCTCAGGGGAGCGACAGATACGCAGTATTTT. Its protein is CAWSPLRGATDTQYF.

CDR3: CASSWGGQLGRGGTNEKLFF. The CDR3 DNA reads as TGTGCCAGCAGCTGGGGGGGTCAGCTAGGGCGAGGAGGAACTAATGAAAAACTGTTTTTT. The chain recombines TRBV6-6 with TRBJ1-4, with TRBD1 as a possible D gene (5 bases). This CDR3 comprises 20 residues. Germline CDR1 MNHNY, CDR2 SVGAGI (reference sequence). V lost 6 bases, J lost 1 base, and 27 bases lay in between.

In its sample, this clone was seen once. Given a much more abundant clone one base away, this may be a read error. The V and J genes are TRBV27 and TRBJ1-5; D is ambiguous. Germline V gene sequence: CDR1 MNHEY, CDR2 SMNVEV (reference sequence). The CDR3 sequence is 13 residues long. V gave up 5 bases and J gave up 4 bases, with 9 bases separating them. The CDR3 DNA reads TGTGCCAGCAGTCCGAAAGAAAATCAGCCCCAGCATTTT. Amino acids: CASSPKENQPQHF.

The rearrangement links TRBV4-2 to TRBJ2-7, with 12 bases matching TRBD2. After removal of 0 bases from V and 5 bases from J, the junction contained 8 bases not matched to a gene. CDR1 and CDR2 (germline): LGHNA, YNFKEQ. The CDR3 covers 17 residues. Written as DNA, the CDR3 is TGTGCCAGCAGCCAAGATCGGCTAGCGGGGGGGCTAAACGAGCAGTACTTC. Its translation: CASSQDRLAGGLNEQYF.

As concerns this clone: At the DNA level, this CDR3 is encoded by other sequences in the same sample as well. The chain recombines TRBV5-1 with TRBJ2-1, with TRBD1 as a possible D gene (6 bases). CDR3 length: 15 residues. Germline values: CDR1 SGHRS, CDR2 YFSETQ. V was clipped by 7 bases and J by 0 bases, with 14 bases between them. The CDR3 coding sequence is TGCGCCAGCCGAACAGGGACCCCCTCCTACAATGAGCAGTTCTTC. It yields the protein CASRTGTPSYNEQFF.

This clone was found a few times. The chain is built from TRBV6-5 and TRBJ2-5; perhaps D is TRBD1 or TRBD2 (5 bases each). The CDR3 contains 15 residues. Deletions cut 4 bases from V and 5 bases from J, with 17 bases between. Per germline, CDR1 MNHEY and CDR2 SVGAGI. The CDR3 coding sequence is TGTGCCAGCAGTTCCGGGGCCATCCTAGGGGAGACCCAGTACTTC. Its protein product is CASSSGAILGETQYF.

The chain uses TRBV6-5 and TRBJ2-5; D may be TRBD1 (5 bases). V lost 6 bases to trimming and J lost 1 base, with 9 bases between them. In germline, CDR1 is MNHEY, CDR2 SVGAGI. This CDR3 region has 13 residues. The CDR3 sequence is CASSGQRQETQYF. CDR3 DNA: TGTGCCAGCAGCGGACAACGCCAAGAGACCCAGTACTTC.

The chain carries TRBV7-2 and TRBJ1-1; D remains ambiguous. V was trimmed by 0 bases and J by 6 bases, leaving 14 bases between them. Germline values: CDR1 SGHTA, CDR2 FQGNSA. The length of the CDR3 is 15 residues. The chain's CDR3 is CASSLAPTAFPEAFF. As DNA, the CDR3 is TGTGCCAGCAGCTTAGCGCCCACAGCTTTCCCTGAAGCTTTCTTT.

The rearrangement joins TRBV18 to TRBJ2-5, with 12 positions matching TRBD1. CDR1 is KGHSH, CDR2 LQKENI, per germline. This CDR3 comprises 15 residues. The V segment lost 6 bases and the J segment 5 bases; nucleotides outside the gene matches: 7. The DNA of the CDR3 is TGTGCCAGCTCCAAGGGACAGGGGGCGATGGAGACCCAGTACTTC. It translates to CASSKGQGAMETQYF.

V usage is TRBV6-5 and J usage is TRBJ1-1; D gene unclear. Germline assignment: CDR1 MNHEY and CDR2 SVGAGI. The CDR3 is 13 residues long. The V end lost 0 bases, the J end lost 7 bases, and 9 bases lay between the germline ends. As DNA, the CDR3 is TGTGCCAGCAGTTACTCGAACGGAATTGAAGCTTTCTTT. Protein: CASSYSNGIEAFF.

The CDR3 sequence: CASSSPSRQGYEQYF. The CDR3 DNA follows: TGTGCCAGCAGCTCCCCCAGCAGACAGGGCTACGAGCAGTACTTC. The genes are TRBV7-9 and TRBJ2-7; TRBD1 matches at 7 bases. V gave up 4 bases and J gave up 3 bases; unmatched junction bases: 9. Per germline, CDR1 SEHNR and CDR2 FQNEAQ (reference sequence). CDR3 length: 15 residues.

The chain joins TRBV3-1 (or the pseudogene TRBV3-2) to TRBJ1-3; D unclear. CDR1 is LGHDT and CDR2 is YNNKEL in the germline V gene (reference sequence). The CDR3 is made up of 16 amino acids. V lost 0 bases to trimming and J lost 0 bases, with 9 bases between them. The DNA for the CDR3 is TGTGCCAGCAGCCAAGACCCGAAACACTCTGGAAACACCATATATTTT. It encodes CASSQDPKHSGNTIYF.

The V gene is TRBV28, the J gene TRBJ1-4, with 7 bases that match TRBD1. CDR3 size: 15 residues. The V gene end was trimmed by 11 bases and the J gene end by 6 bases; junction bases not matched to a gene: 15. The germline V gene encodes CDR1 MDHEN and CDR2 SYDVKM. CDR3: CASYNRGGSYEKLFF. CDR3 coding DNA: TGTGCCTCTTACAACAGGGGTGGTAGTTATGAAAAACTGTTTTTT.

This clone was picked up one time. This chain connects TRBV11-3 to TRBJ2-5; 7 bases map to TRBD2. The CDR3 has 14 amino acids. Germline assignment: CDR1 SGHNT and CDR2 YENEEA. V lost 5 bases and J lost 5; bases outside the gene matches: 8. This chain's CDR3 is CASSRGGGEETQYF. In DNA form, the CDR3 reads TGTGCCAGCAGCCGCGGGGGAGGGGAGGAGACCCAGTACTTC. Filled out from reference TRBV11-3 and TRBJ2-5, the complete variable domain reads EAGVVQSPRYKIIEKKQPVAFWCNPISGHNTLYWYLQNLGQGPELLIRYENEEAVDDSQLPKDRFSAERLKGVDSTLKIQPAELGDSAVYLCASSRGGGEETQYFGPGTRLLVL.